Here is one TCR beta chain with its context. This sample is drawn from a study of blood T cell repertoires in COVID-19. Study context: COVID-19 samples collected from the United States, Italy and Spain covered acute and convalescent phases. From T cells, B-cell-depleted T cells, or PBMCs came the material, which was cDNA or gDNA.

V was pared by 8 bases and J by 5 bases, with 5 bases of the junction left unmatched. The CDR3 extends over 15 amino acids. Germline CDR1 and CDR2: SGHTA and FQGTGA. Per the original methods: Researchers report that nucleated cell counts were estimated from reference gene primer amplification. Data came from immunoSEQ multiplex PCR; TCRdb stores just in-frame clones and leaves some out. Clonal size and the V and J genes are those of that table, whereas D and trimming came from the DNA. The data show under 200,000 clones, around 81% seen once. The chain has TRBV7-3 and TRBJ2-2, with 13 bases lining up with TRBD2. The material sequenced was peripheral blood. The TCR sequence derives from a man in his 70s who had recovered from COVID-19. The CDR3, as DNA: TGTGCCAGCGCCGAGGGACTAGCGGGAACCGGGGAGCTGTTTTTT. Translation: CASAEGLAGTGELFF. Based on the CDR3 plus reference TRBV7-3 and TRBJ2-2, the full variable domain is GAGVSQTPSNKVTEKGKYVELRCDPISGHTALYWYRQSLGQGPEFLIYFQGTGAADDSGLPNDRFFAVRPEGSVSTLKIQRTERGDSAVYLCASAEGLAGTGELFFGEGSRLTVL.